Presented here are 27 T cell receptor beta chains from one specimen sequenced in a study of somatic mutations in cytotoxic T cells in rheumatoid arthritis. Assay: immunoSEQ multiplex PCR; the TCRdb copy retains only in-frame clones and omits some. This table has 10,000 to 12,000 clones, 75% to 85% appearing once. The sample was CD8+ T cells sorted from blood. The receptors originated from an adult with rheumatoid arthritis.

The genes are TRBV4-1 and TRBJ1-2; D remains unclear. The CDR3 is 13 amino acids. V was pared by 3 bases and J by 1 base, with 6 bases between. Germline values: CDR1 MGHRA, CDR2 YSYEKL. For the CDR3, the DNA is TGCGCCAGCAGCCAGGAGATTAACTATGGCTACACCTTC. It translates to CASSQEINYGYTF.

This chain links TRBV29-1 with TRBJ2-1; no firm D call. CDR1 is SQVTM, CDR2 ANQGSEA, per germline. Trimming cost V 6 bases and J 10 bases, with 10 bases left between them. The CDR3 covers 10 residues. CDR3 bases: TGCAGCGTACACAACGGGGAGCAGTTCTTC. It specifies CSVHNGEQFF.

The chain joins TRBV5-6 to TRBJ2-2; D ambiguous. The germline CDR1 and CDR2 sequences are SGHDT and YYEEEE. Trimming shortened V by 2 bases and J by 6 bases, and 11 bases separated the two germline ends. The CDR3 has 14 amino acids. The CDR3 is CASSFGPGAGELFF. Here the CDR3 DNA reads TGTGCCAGCAGCTTTGGGCCGGGCGCCGGGGAGCTGTTTTTT.

The genes are TRBV28 and TRBJ2-1; D is unclear. The V gene lost 6 bases and the J gene lost 5 bases, with 8 bases spanning the gap. CDR1 is MDHEN, CDR2 SYDVKM, per germline. The CDR3 runs to 12 residues. The CDR3 is CASSFMNNEQFF. CDR3 nucleotides: TGTGCCAGCAGCTTTATGAACAATGAGCAGTTCTTC.

The chain couples TRBV7-3 to TRBJ2-5; D is unresolved. The germline CDR1 and CDR2 sequences are SGHTA and FQGTGA. CDR3 size: 14 residues. Deletions cut 0 bases from V and 1 base from J, with 6 bases between. The CDR3 nucleotides read TGTGCCAGCAGCTTAACGGGCAGCCAAGAGACCCAGTACTTC. Protein product: CASSLTGSQETQYF.

This chain links TRBV7-2 with TRBJ2-3; 11 bases match TRBD2. CDR3 length: 15 residues. V shed 2 bases, J shed 6 bases, and the junction held 4 bases outside the gene matches. The germline gives CDR1 SGHTA, CDR2 FQGNSA. The CDR3 sequence is CASSLMASGGDTQYF. CDR3 DNA: TGTGCCAGCAGCTTAATGGCTAGCGGGGGGGATACGCAGTATTTT.

The chain joins TRBV28 to TRBJ1-4; the D gene is possibly TRBD1 (5 bases). The V and J ends lost 5 bases and 0 bases respectively, with 16 bases between them. Germline CDR1 MDHEN, CDR2 SYDVKM. This CDR3 is built from 17 residues. The CDR3 bases are TGTGCCAGCAGTCACAAATTGGGGGGGGCAACTAATGAAAAACTGTTTTTT. It specifies CASSHKLGGATNEKLFF.

This clone occurred once. The chain employs TRBV2 and TRBJ1-1; no definite D call. The CDR3 contains 13 residues. V was cut by 5 bases and J by 0 bases, with 7 bases left in between. The V gene's germline CDR1 is SNHLY and CDR2 FYNNEI. CDR3 in DNA: TGTGCCAGCAGTCGTCAGCTGAACACTGAAGCTTTCTTT. Translating it yields CASSRQLNTEAFF.

The genes are TRBV7-9 and TRBJ1-1, with D perhaps TRBD1 (5 bases). Per the germline V gene, CDR1 is SEHNR and CDR2 is FQNEAQ (reference sequence). The length of the CDR3 is 14 residues. The V end was cut by 5 bases, the J end by 2 bases, with 12 bases between. This CDR3 is CASSDPQVNTEAFF. CDR3 bases: TGTGCCAGCAGCGACCCACAGGTCAACACTGAAGCTTTCTTT.

This sequence joins TRBV6-1 and TRBJ1-4; D unresolved. V lost 1 base and J 6 bases, leaving 9 bases between the germline ends. CDR1 and CDR2 (germline): MNHNS, SASEGT. The CDR3 consists of 14 residues. The CDR3 DNA follows: TGTGCCAGCAGTGAAGGGGTCTTTTATGAAAAACTGTTTTTT. Its translation: CASSEGVFYEKLFF.

The CDR3, as DNA: TGTGCCAGCAGCTTAGTTTTACAGGGCTCTGGAAACACCATATATTTT. Translating gives CASSLVLQGSGNTIYF. This chain uses TRBV7-6 with TRBJ1-3; D is perhaps TRBD1 (6 bases). The CDR3 is 16 residues long. The V gene lost 1 base and the J gene lost 0 bases, with 10 bases spanning the gap. Germline lookup yields CDR1 SGHVS and CDR2 FNYEAQ. Variable domain in full (rest from reference TRBV7-6 and TRBJ1-3): GAGVSQSPRYKVTKRGQDVALRCDPISGHVSLYWYRQALGQGPEFLTYFNYEAQQDKSGLPNDRFSAERPEGSISTLTIQRTEQRDSAMYRCASSLVLQGSGNTIYFGEGSWLTVV.

This clone occurred a few times. The V call is TRBV9, the J call TRBJ1-1; 8 nucleotides line up with TRBD1. CDR3 length: 17 residues. Germline CDR1 and CDR2: SGDLS and YYNGEE. Losses at the gene ends were 3 bases for V and 0 bases for J; bases not matched to a gene: 10. The CDR3 spells CASSAWDRSSLNTEAFF. CDR3 nucleotides: TGTGCCAGCAGCGCCTGGGACAGGTCTAGCTTGAACACTGAAGCTTTCTTT.

This clone was observed a handful of times. The chain combines TRBV7-6 with TRBJ2-1; D is unclear. The germline V gene encodes CDR1 SGHVS and CDR2 FNYEAQ. V was shortened by 8 bases and J by 6 bases, with 11 bases between the two germline ends. The CDR3 is 12 amino acids. The CDR3 loop reads CASSDVGNEQFF. In DNA, the CDR3 is TGTGCCAGCTCGGACGTCGGCAATGAGCAGTTCTTC.

The chain is built from TRBV6-5 and TRBJ2-2; tentative D call: TRBD1 (5 bases). The CDR3 consists of 15 residues. V was cut by 2 bases and J by 1 base, with 8 bases left in between. Germline CDR1 and CDR2: MNHEY and SVGAGI. The CDR3 DNA is TGTGCCAGCAGTTACGGGGCAGGGAACACCGGGGAGCTGTTTTTT. It is translated as CASSYGAGNTGELFF.

The CDR3 DNA sequence: TGTGCCAGCAGCGTAGGGGGGGGCTTGACGAATGAGCAGTTCTTC. It specifies CASSVGGGLTNEQFF. The chain uses TRBV9 and TRBJ2-1; maybe TRBD2 (7 bases). Trimming stripped 0 bases from V and 7 bases from J, with 14 bases between. This CDR3 has 15 amino acids. Germline-derived CDR1 and CDR2 are SGDLS and YYNGEE.

The chain couples TRBV11-1 to TRBJ1-1; D may be TRBD1 (6 bases). The CDR3 loop spans 12 amino acids. Trimming removed 3 bases from V and 7 bases from J, with 9 bases in between. Germline V gives CDR1 SGHAT, CDR2 FQDESV (reference sequence). CDR3 sequence reads: CASSFTGHEAFF. The CDR3 DNA reads as TGTGCCAGCAGCTTTACAGGGCATGAAGCTTTCTTT. Full variable domain (outside the CDR3, taken from reference TRBV11-1 and TRBJ1-1): EAEVAQSPRYKITEKSQAVAFWCDPISGHATLYWYRQILGQGPELLVQFQDESVVDDSQLPKDRFSAERLKGVDSTLKIQPAELGDSAMYLCASSFTGHEAFFGQGTRLTVV.

This clone has a single count. The chain carries TRBV6-1 and TRBJ2-5, with 12 bases that match TRBD2. The CDR3 has 15 residues. V trimming: 2 bases; J trimming: 2 bases; junction bases outside the gene matches: 0. Germline values: CDR1 MNHNS, CDR2 SASEGT. This chain's CDR3 is CASSELAGGQETQYF. In DNA form, the CDR3 reads TGTGCCAGCAGTGAACTAGCGGGGGGGCAAGAGACCCAGTACTTC.

This clone was picked up one time. The genes are TRBV5-4 and TRBJ2-5; 13 positions match TRBD2. The ends lost 5 bases at V and 5 bases at J; junction bases unmatched: 3. From germline, CDR1 is SGHNT and CDR2 YYREEE (reference sequence). This CDR3 has 14 amino acids. Here the CDR3 reads CASSRTSGGETQYF. CDR3 sequence (DNA): TGTGCCAGCAGTCGGACTAGCGGGGGTGAGACCCAGTACTTC.

V is TRBV5-1 and J is TRBJ1-6; D gene unclear. Germline lookup yields CDR1 SGHRS and CDR2 YFSETQ. The CDR3 spans 15 residues. V was shortened by 0 bases and J by 8 bases, with 12 bases between the two germline ends. Here the CDR3 reads CASSLARGEDSPLHF. The DNA for the CDR3 is TGCGCCAGCAGCTTGGCACGCGGAGAAGATTCACCCCTCCACTTT. The full variable domain, completed using reference TRBV5-1 and TRBJ1-6, is KAGVTQTPRYLIKTRGQQVTLSCSPISGHRSVSWYQQTPGQGLQFLFEYFSETQRNKGNFPGRFSGRQFSNSRSEMNVSTLELGDSALYLCASSLARGEDSPLHFGNGTRLTVT.

V and J are TRBV6-6 and TRBJ2-1, with D hard to call. This CDR3 is built from 12 residues. V was pared by 6 bases and J by 5 bases, with 8 bases between. Germline V gene lookup returns CDR1 MNHNY and CDR2 SVGAGI (reference sequence). DNA of the CDR3: TGTGCCAGCAGCCACCCAAACAATGAGCAGTTCTTC. Its protein product is CASSHPNNEQFF.

This clone occurred a few times. The gene calls are TRBV9 and TRBJ1-2; D may be TRBD1 (5 bases). V lost 2 bases and J 4 bases, leaving 9 bases between the germline ends. This CDR3 contains 13 residues. Germline-derived CDR1 and CDR2 are SGDLS and YYNGEE. Here the CDR3 DNA reads TGTGCCAGCAGCGTCGACAGCGCCTATGGCTACACCTTC. Translated, it gives CASSVDSAYGYTF.

The V and J genes are TRBV28 and TRBJ1-2; 12 nucleotides line up with TRBD1. The CDR3 has 17 residues. Unmatched junction bases numbered 12, after V lost 3 bases and J lost 7 bases. Germline V lookup: CDR1 MDHEN, CDR2 SYDVKM. The DNA for the CDR3 is TGTGCCAGCAGTTTTTTCGGGACAGGGGGCGCGGTGGGTGGCTACACCTTC. This codes for CASSFFGTGGAVGGYTF.

This clone was seen only a few times. The chain recombines TRBV4-3 with TRBJ1-2; 7 bases are a match to TRBD1. V dropped 0 bases and J dropped 1; count of bases not matched to a gene: 2. This CDR3 is built from 15 residues. Germline loops: CDR1 LGHNA, CDR2 YSLEER. The CDR3 coding sequence is TGCGCCAGCAGCCAAGATACAGGGGTTAACTATGGCTACACCTTC. This codes for CASSQDTGVNYGYTF.

This sequence joins TRBV9 and TRBJ2-5, with D possibly matching TRBD2 (6 bases). The CDR3 extends over 14 amino acids. The V end lost 2 bases, the J end lost 2 bases, and 10 bases lay between the germline ends. CDR1 is SGDLS and CDR2 is YYNGEE in the germline V gene. The CDR3 protein is CASSVAGHQETQYF. In DNA form, the CDR3 reads TGTGCCAGCAGCGTGGCGGGGCATCAAGAGACCCAGTACTTC.

This chain connects TRBV4-2 to TRBJ2-3, with 8 positions matching TRBD2. V dropped 0 bases and J dropped 2; count of bases not matched to a gene: 4. From germline, CDR1 is LGHNA and CDR2 YNFKEQ. The CDR3 totals 16 residues. CDR3 nucleotides: TGTGCCAGCAGCCAAGACCTCGGGGGGGCCACAGATACGCAGTATTTT. It translates to CASSQDLGGATDTQYF.

The chain couples TRBV7-8 to TRBJ2-7; TRBD2 matches 9 bases. J gave up 3 bases and V 5 bases, and 11 bases lay outside the gene matches. The CDR3 consists of 16 residues. Germline CDR1 and CDR2: SGHVS and FQNEAQ. In DNA form, the CDR3 reads TGTGCCAGCAGCCTTATGGGGACTAGCTTCTACTACGAGCAGTACTTC. Translating gives CASSLMGTSFYYEQYF. Drawing the rest from reference TRBV7-8 and TRBJ2-7, the complete variable domain is GAGVSQSPRYKVAKRGQDVALRCDPISGHVSLFWYQQALGQGPEFLTYFQNEAQLDKSGLPSDRFFAERPEGSVSTLKIQRTQQEDSAVYLCASSLMGTSFYYEQYFGPGTRLTVT.

The chain has TRBV5-1 and TRBJ2-1; TRBD2 agrees at 8 bases. The germline V gene encodes CDR1 SGHRS and CDR2 YFSETQ. This CDR3 spans 14 amino acids. J gave up 4 bases and V 2 bases, and 2 bases lay outside the gene matches. The CDR3 loop is CASSFGGGYNEQFF. The CDR3 bases are TGCGCCAGCAGCTTCGGGGGGGGGTACAATGAGCAGTTCTTC.